These 27 T cell receptor beta chains were sequenced from one sample in a study of OX40 agonist ivuxolimab in advanced cancers. Sequenced by immunoSEQ multiplex PCR; TCRdb stores in-frame clones only, minus some. This sample yields roughly 46,000 clones, of which around nine tenths are seen a single time; 11% to 15% belongs to the top ten. The input for sequencing was CD4+ or CD8+ T cells sorted from blood, taken in a trial of the OX40 agonist ivuxolimab. These receptors all stem from an adult with an advanced solid tumor such as melanoma, head and neck, liver or kidney cancer.

This chain joins TRBV6-1 and TRBJ2-7, with 9 bases identical to TRBD1. The CDR3 sequence is 14 residues long. Germline CDR1 MNHNS, CDR2 SASEGT. V was clipped by 6 bases and J by 5 bases; unmatched bases: 8. The chain's CDR3 is CASRRRDRVHEQYF. The CDR3 region has the DNA TGTGCCAGCAGACGACGGGACAGGGTACACGAGCAGTACTTC.

This rearrangement joins TRBV7-9 to TRBJ2-7; 9 nucleotides match TRBD1. CDR3 length: 14 residues. Germline-derived CDR1 and CDR2 are SEHNR and FQNEAQ (reference sequence). Unmatched junction bases numbered 5, after V lost 5 bases and J lost 3 bases. DNA of the CDR3: TGTGCCAGCAGCCCGGACAGGGGCAACTACGAGCAGTACTTC. It specifies CASSPDRGNYEQYF.

The V gene is TRBV28, the J gene TRBJ1-4; no clear D gene. CDR1 is MDHEN, CDR2 SYDVKM, per germline. V was clipped by 6 bases and J by 11 bases, with 10 bases between them. This CDR3 region has 11 residues. CDR3 nucleotides: TGTGCCAGCAGCCAACTCGGGAAACTGTTTTTT. Amino acid sequence: CASSQLGKLFF.

This chain links TRBV13 with TRBJ2-7; 8 bases align to TRBD1. The CDR3 covers 15 residues. The V and J ends lost 5 bases and 0 bases, in that order; junction bases with no gene match: 6. Germline-derived CDR1 and CDR2 are PRHDT and FYEKMQ (reference sequence). CDR3 residues: CASSHITGGSYEQYF. In nucleotides, the CDR3 is TGTGCCAGCAGCCACATCACAGGGGGCTCCTACGAGCAGTACTTC.

This clone came up once. V usage is TRBV27 and J usage is TRBJ2-3; no clear D gene. Germline CDR1 reads MNHEY; CDR2 reads SMNVEV (reference sequence). The ends were cut back, 3 bases at V and 5 bases at J, with 18 bases in the middle. The CDR3 contains 16 residues. In DNA form, the CDR3 reads TGTGCCAGCAGTTTGGTCCAGCCCCCCAGGCAAGATACGCAGTATTTT. Amino acid sequence: CASSLVQPPRQDTQYF.

V is TRBV7-9 and J is TRBJ1-3; no clear D gene. Germline V gives CDR1 SEHNR, CDR2 FQNEAQ (reference sequence). CDR3 size: 14 residues. V dropped 5 bases and J dropped 0 bases, with 8 bases sitting between them. This CDR3 reads CASSQGISGNTIYF. CDR3 nucleotide sequence: TGTGCCAGCAGCCAAGGGATCTCTGGAAACACCATATATTTT. Full variable domain (remainder filled in from reference TRBV7-9 and TRBJ1-3): DTGVSQNPRHKITKRGQNVTFRCDPISEHNRLYWYRQTLGQGPEFLTYFQNEAQLEKSRLLSDRFSAERPKGSFSTLEIQRTEQGDSAMYLCASSQGISGNTIYFGEGSWLTVV.

This chain uses TRBV28 with TRBJ1-6; unclear D gene. This CDR3 has 11 amino acids. In germline, CDR1 is MDHEN, CDR2 SYDVKM. The V and J ends lost 6 bases and 5 bases respectively, with 2 bases between them. CDR3 region: CASRNNSPLHF. As DNA, the CDR3 is TGTGCCAGCAGAAATAATTCACCCCTCCACTTT.

This chain joins TRBV20-1 and TRBJ1-2; unclear D gene. The CDR3 runs 11 residues. Germline CDR1 DFQATT, CDR2 SNEGSKA (reference sequence). Trimming shortened V by 7 bases and J by 1 base, and 7 bases separated the two germline ends. The CDR3 loop reads CSGEDNYGYTF. Written as DNA, the CDR3 is TGCAGTGGAGAGGATAACTATGGCTACACCTTC.

The chain recombines TRBV5-6 with TRBJ2-1; D is unclear. The CDR3 contains 11 residues. V lost 2 bases to trimming and J lost 6 bases, with 3 bases between them. Germline V gene lookup returns CDR1 SGHDT and CDR2 YYEEEE. The CDR3 DNA reads TGTGCCAGCAGCTTATCCAATGAGCAGTTCTTC. Translating gives CASSLSNEQFF. The full variable domain, rest sourced from reference TRBV5-6 and TRBJ2-1, is DAGVTQSPTHLIKTRGQQVTLRCSPKSGHDTVSWYQQALGQGPQFIFQYYEEEERQRGNFPDRFSGHQFPNYSSELNVNALLLGDSALYLCASSLSNEQFFGPGTRLTVL.

The chain carries TRBV5-8 and TRBJ1-5; tentatively, D is TRBD1 (6 bases). From germline, CDR1 is SGHTS and CDR2 YDEGEE. The CDR3 is 14 residues long. The V and J ends lost 4 bases and 10 bases respectively, with 18 bases between them. In DNA form, the CDR3 reads TGTGCCAGCAGCAAAGGACAGTTCCTGGGCCCCCAGCATTTT. It codes for CASSKGQFLGPQHF.

The chain carries TRBV30 and TRBJ2-5, with TRBD1 matching 9 bases. J gave up 5 bases and V 1 base, and 8 bases lay outside the gene matches. The CDR3 has 15 residues. The germline V gene encodes CDR1 GTSNPN and CDR2 SVGIG (reference sequence). In nucleotides, the CDR3 is TGTGCCTGGAGTGACCGGACAGGGACAGGGGAGACCCAGTACTTC. It yields the protein CAWSDRTGTGETQYF.

The rearrangement uses TRBV27 and TRBJ1-3, with D tentatively TRBD1 (6 bases). Germline loops: CDR1 MNHEY, CDR2 SMNVEV (reference sequence). The V end lost 5 bases, the J end lost 0 bases, and 14 bases lay between the germline ends. CDR3 size: 16 residues. CDR3 amino acids: CASSAGQPFSGNTIYF. In nucleotides, the CDR3 is TGTGCCAGCAGTGCGGGACAACCCTTCTCTGGAAACACCATATATTTT.

J is TRBJ1-6 and V is TRBV9; 9 bases agree with TRBD1. The trim removed 0 bases at V and 9 bases at J, leaving 7 bases unmatched. Per the germline V gene, CDR1 is SGDLS and CDR2 is YYNGEE. The CDR3 has 16 amino acids. The CDR3 spells CASSVASGQGGSPLHF. The CDR3 nucleotides read TGTGCCAGCAGCGTAGCATCGGGACAGGGCGGTTCACCCCTCCACTTT. Based on the CDR3 plus reference TRBV9 and TRBJ1-6, the full variable domain is DSGVTQTPKHLITATGQRVTLRCSPRSGDLSVYWYQQSLDQGLQFLIQYYNGEERAKGNILERFSAQQFPDLHSELNLSSLELGDSALYFCASSVASGQGGSPLHFGNGTRLTVT.

This chain connects TRBV7-9 to TRBJ2-7; D unclear. The CDR3 covers 15 residues. Between the trimmed V and J ends, which lost 4 bases and 0 bases, there was a span of 13 bases. Germline V gene data show CDR1 as SEHNR and CDR2 as FQNEAQ (reference sequence). CDR3 sequence: CASSSSRSLSYEQYF. The CDR3, as DNA: TGTGCCAGCAGCTCCAGCCGGAGTCTCTCCTACGAGCAGTACTTC. Looking up the rest from reference TRBV7-9 and TRBJ2-7 gives the full variable domain: DTGVSQNPRHKITKRGQNVTFRCDPISEHNRLYWYRQTLGQGPEFLTYFQNEAQLEKSRLLSDRFSAERPKGSFSTLEIQRTEQGDSAMYLCASSSSRSLSYEQYFGPGTRLTVT.

The chain has TRBV29-1 and TRBJ1-5; 8 positions agree with TRBD1. The CDR3 consists of 13 residues. Unmatched junction bases numbered 4, after V lost 7 bases and J lost 2 bases. Per the germline V gene, CDR1 is SQVTM and CDR2 is ANQGSEA. The CDR3: CSALTGGNQPQHF. The CDR3 coding sequence is TGCAGCGCCCTGACAGGGGGCAATCAGCCCCAGCATTTT.

This chain connects TRBV10-3 to TRBJ2-3; D tentatively fits TRBD1 or TRBD2 (5 bases each). Germline CDR1 is ENHRY and CDR2 is SYGVKD. There are 14 residues in the CDR3. V was shortened by 6 bases and J by 6 bases, with 16 bases between the two germline ends. CDR3 loop: CAISSGRDGDTQYF. CDR3 nucleotide sequence: TGTGCCATCAGCTCCGGCAGGGACGGTGATACGCAGTATTTT.

The CDR3 loop reads CASSFQSGWEMNTEAFF. The DNA of the CDR3 is TGTGCCAGCAGTTTTCAGTCCGGGTGGGAGATGAACACTGAAGCTTTCTTT. The chain combines TRBV28 with TRBJ1-1; D is undetermined. From germline, CDR1 is MDHEN and CDR2 SYDVKM. This CDR3 has 17 residues. V gave up 3 bases and J gave up 0 bases, with 17 bases separating them.

This clone was observed once. The chain has TRBV5-1 and TRBJ2-3; D is possibly TRBD1 or TRBD2 (5 bases each). The V end lost 4 bases, the J end lost 1 base, and 13 bases lay between the germline ends. The germline V gene has CDR1 SGHRS and CDR2 YFSETQ. The CDR3 is 15 amino acids. The CDR3 loop is CASSLGVGGTDTQYF. The CDR3 DNA sequence: TGCGCCAGCAGCCTAGGGGTGGGAGGCACAGATACGCAGTATTTT.

The chain couples TRBV29-1 to TRBJ2-7; D is unresolved. The CDR3 consists of 15 residues. Germline CDR1 is SQVTM and CDR2 is ANQGSEA. Trimming took off 1 base at V and 2 bases at J, with 15 bases between the two ends. The CDR3 sequence: CSVEGMSGSTYEQYF. The CDR3 DNA reads as TGCAGCGTTGAAGGAATGTCCGGGTCCACCTACGAGCAGTACTTC.

The V gene is TRBV30, the J gene TRBJ2-2, with D perhaps given as TRBD1 or TRBD2 (5 bases each). Trimming pared 5 bases from V and 3 bases from J, leaving 10 bases between. The CDR3 length is 13 residues. Germline CDR1 reads GTSNPN; CDR2 reads SVGIG (reference sequence). The CDR3 sequence is CAWGWGYTGELFF. The CDR3 bases are TGTGCCTGGGGCTGGGGGTACACCGGGGAGCTGTTTTTT.

This clone is a singleton in its sample. The rearrangement joins TRBV30 to TRBJ1-3; D is unclear. Germline assignment: CDR1 GTSNPN and CDR2 SVGIG (reference sequence). The CDR3 covers 14 residues. Trimming removed 3 bases from V and 0 bases from J, with 9 bases in between. The CDR3 coding sequence is TGTGCCTGGAGCCGCCCCAGCTCTGGAAACACCATATATTTT. Its translation: CAWSRPSSGNTIYF.

This chain connects TRBV11-2 to TRBJ2-7; D not resolved. Germline V gene sequence: CDR1 SGHAT, CDR2 FQNNGV. The length of the CDR3 is 11 residues. Trimming shortened V by 3 bases and J by 6 bases, and 6 bases separated the two germline ends. The CDR3 DNA sequence: TGTGCCAGCAGCTTTGTCTTCGAGCAGTACTTC. It codes for CASSFVFEQYF.

The genes are TRBV4-1 and TRBJ1-1, with 8 bases fitting TRBD1. The germline CDR1 and CDR2 sequences are MGHRA and YSYEKL. V shed 4 bases and J 1 base; nucleotides not matched to a gene: 11. The CDR3 is made up of 17 amino acids. For the CDR3, the DNA is TGCGCCAGCAGCCCCGACAGGGGTCGTCCACGGAACACTGAAGCTTTCTTT. Its translation is CASSPDRGRPRNTEAFF.

J is TRBJ1-3 and V is TRBV13; D gene uncertain. This CDR3 contains 15 residues. V lost 2 bases and J 0 bases, leaving 8 bases between the germline ends. Germline loops: CDR1 PRHDT, CDR2 FYEKMQ (reference sequence). CDR3 coding DNA: TGTGCCAGCAGCTTAAGCAGCGTCTCTGGAAACACCATATATTTT. Translation gives CASSLSSVSGNTIYF.

This clone was detected once. The chain joins TRBV4-1 to TRBJ1-5, with 7 bases aligning to TRBD1. This CDR3 spans 16 amino acids. J gave up 5 bases and V 3 bases, and 10 bases lay outside the gene matches. The V gene's germline CDR1 is MGHRA and CDR2 YSYEKL. This CDR3 is CASSHKTGRVDQPQHF. The CDR3 DNA is TGCGCCAGCAGCCACAAGACAGGGAGGGTCGATCAGCCCCAGCATTTT.

V gene TRBV19 combines with J gene TRBJ2-1, with a weak D call TRBD2 (5 bases). Trimming took 8 bases from V and 6 from J, leaving 17 bases between them. CDR1 is LNHDA, CDR2 SQIVND, per germline (reference sequence). This CDR3 is 14 amino acids long. The DNA of the CDR3 is TGTGCCAGTCAAGGGCTAGCCCCTCGCAATGAGCAGTTCTTC. This codes for CASQGLAPRNEQFF.

The J gene is TRBJ2-3, the V gene TRBV27; D is possibly TRBD1 (5 bases). The V and J ends lost 3 bases and 4 bases respectively, with 17 bases between them. The CDR3 has 16 residues. The V gene's germline CDR1 is MNHEY and CDR2 SMNVEV (reference sequence). The CDR3 is CASSLGRVLSPDTQYF. The CDR3, as DNA: TGTGCCAGCAGTTTGGGCAGGGTACTTTCACCAGATACGCAGTATTTT.